This T cell receptor beta chain is drawn from a study of cytomegalovirus exposure and HLA in healthy donors (dated by TCRdb to 2016 to 2017). In the study overall: An earlier analysis of approximately 550 of the donors reported about 250 Gb of sequence data and roughly 100 million unique TCR beta sequences from about 200 million T cells. Roughly 300 gigabases of sequencing data and 78 million or so unique TCR sequences were included in an early release covering over 600 HLA-typed donors. Among the approximately 400 genotyped donors, approximately 76% belonged to the genetic ancestry cluster associated with self-reported Caucasian donors. The study aimed to test whether cataloging public T cell receptors could reveal signatures of past pathogen exposure. The study profiled the T cell repertoires of some 610 subjects by immunosequencing and related them to cytomegalovirus serostatus. Besides the first cohort of roughly 700 subjects, a separate validation cohort made up of 120 different subjects was used. High-throughput TCR immunosequencing, statistical association of individual TCRs with disease status, and machine learning were combined to predict cytomegalovirus infection status. A later analysis re-analyzed previously published TCR beta repertoires from 600 to 850 donors and added high-resolution HLA genotyping to study TCR occurrence patterns. The later analysis used no new phenotypic data to find candidate immune exposures, relying instead on TCR beta sequences and their occurrence across donors. In an earlier analysis of around 540 of the donors, high-throughput TCR beta sequencing was used to judge whether each TCR beta V gene segment behaved as functional or pseudogenic. Donor age, sex, ethnicity and CMV serostatus were compiled alongside the repertoire data. A later genetic analysis took genome-wide SNP genotypes for about 55% of the roughly 700 donors and used that subset as a discovery cohort. All discovery cohort repertoires had been generated using a single sequencing platform. Class I and class II HLA loci were covered by the typing at four-digit resolution. Typing coverage varied by locus: 629-630 donors for A, B, C, DRB1 and DQB1; 522 for DQA1; some 610 for DPA1; 450 to 480 for DPB1. A handful of DR-DQ haplotypes were treated as single units for association and clustering because of strong linkage in the cohort. Among almost 400 genotyped donors of the cohort, an average of around 240,000 unique TCR beta nucleotide sequences were sequenced per donor, around 18% of them non-productive. Broader findings and caveats from the paper: A later genetic analysis reported fewer N-insertions in productive TCRs among donors in an Asian-associated ancestry cluster than the roughly 690-donor mean. A later analysis found that TCR association rates varied across HLA loci, with DRB1 alleles showing the most associated TCRs and HLA-C alleles the fewest. Sequencing depth was assumed to be roughly uniform across donors in the presence/absence analyses, though that assumption may not hold. According to the authors, the approach could potentially be generalized to other disease states and immunological phenotypes. Compared with equally common non-associated chains, HLA-associated TCR beta chains in a later analysis were more clonally expanded and had lower generation probabilities. CMV serostatus was the only immune exposure information available for the cohort. The earlier analysis of around 600 of the donors excluded over 15 rarely observed V segments, including chromosome 9 orphons, because counts were too low. Broadly in line with IMGT annotations, most TCR beta V segments showed up in productive rearrangements about 87% or about 30% of the time in an earlier analysis of some 590 of the donors. Most TCR sequences were seen in very few donors, while some public TCRs were found in many individuals. A few of the identified cytomegalovirus-associated TCR beta chains were confirmed in vitro to be specific for cytomegalovirus antigens. Correlated functional status among segregating V segments might be attributable to linkage disequilibrium, but an unknown experimental factor could not be ruled out. Because HLA typing was missing for some donors at each locus, association tests included only the typed subset. Assigning TCR associations to individual alleles was difficult when HLA alleles, especially DR and DQ, strongly co-occurred. A group of highly shared sequence variants was considered likely to be a technical artifact of the sequencing pipeline. The classifier was reported to diagnose cytomegalovirus status with high specificity and sensitivity in both the original cohort and the validation cohort. In a later analysis, most CMV-associated TCR beta chains were found to appear HLA-restricted, with HLA associations seemingly driven largely by CMV exposure. An association between a missense DCLRE1C variant and V-gene and J-gene trimming of TCR beta chains was found in a later genetic analysis and replicated in an independent cohort. The study listed 150 to 200 TCR beta chains as associated with cytomegalovirus. Some IMGT-functional V segments, including TRBV6-2 and TRBV6-3, could not be told apart with the 87-base-pair reads, so those segments were excluded. In a later analysis, 15,000 to 20,000 TCR beta sequences were associated with specific HLA alleles at a false discovery rate of 0.05. This cohort had only TCR beta chains sequenced, and the lack of alpha or paired-chain data limited which features could be detected. A further reported finding was that TCR beta sequences accurately predicted the HLA-A and HLA-B alleles for most subjects in the first cohort. In a later analysis, several top co-occurrence clusters were reported to appear linked to parvovirus B19, influenza, CMV and Epstein-Barr virus.

The cohort consisted of fewer than 700 healthy bone marrow donors. At the time of sampling, all cohort members were nominally healthy, though unrecorded immune exposures were likely present. The donor was CMV seronegative and belonged to the group of around 400 seronegative cohort members. Every donor gave a peripheral blood sample, and the peripheral blood mononuclear cells from that sample were used for TCR beta sequencing. The Qiagen DNeasy Blood Extraction Kit was used to extract genomic DNA from the blood cell samples. CDR1 and CDR2, looked up from the germline V gene, are MGHRA and YSYEKL. V is pared back by 0 bases and J by 2 bases, with 10 bases lying between the germline termini. The CDR3 has 15 amino acids, counting the end cysteine and phenylalanine. Just the 45-base CDR3 DNA is kept, in frame starting at base 1. As to this clone: Its binding antigen is unknown. Base qualities are not recorded, but no much larger clone differs from it by a single base.

Libraries were constructed by the immunoSEQ multiplex PCR assay. A mixture of 60 forward primers for TCR Vbeta segments and 13 reverse primers for TCR Jbeta segments was used in the multiplex PCR. Amplification of the CDR3 region of rearranged TCR beta genes was performed with a multiplex PCR assay on genomic DNA. The amplified TCR beta libraries were sequenced on the Illumina HiSeq System as 87-base-pair reads. The original methods were these. Across the 500 to 850 repertoires, a later analysis counted some 80 million unique TCR beta chains, roughly 11 million of which were shared by at least two donors. A nearest-neighbor algorithm error-corrected the raw reads and collapsed the reads into unique sequences, merging closely related sequences to remove PCR and sequencing errors. V, D and J gene segments were assigned by aligning CDR3 sequences to IMGT reference sequences. For a sequence to be retained, a match of at least six nucleotides to both a V gene segment and a J gene segment was required. A rearrangement was called productive if the CDR3 had no stop codons and remained in frame with V and J, and every other rearrangement was called non-productive. Following IMGT convention, CDR3 was defined as the stretch from the second conserved V-encoded cysteine up to the conserved J-encoded phenylalanine. The earlier analysis of about 620 of the donors excluded sequences that lacked an unambiguous match to a single V gene segment. An earlier analysis of fewer than 750 of the donors called V segments functional above 56.7% productive rearrangements and segregating when the between-donor standard deviation exceeded 5%. A statistical classification framework was built to diagnose cytomegalovirus status from the catalog of TCR beta chain sequences. In a later analysis, V and J genes were assigned by comparing TCR nucleotide sequences against IMGT/GENE-DB human TR gene sequences. The TCRdist pipeline was used in a later analysis to assign CDR3 sequences and most-parsimonious VDJ recombination scenarios. In a later analysis, each TCR beta chain was defined by its CDR3 amino acid sequence together with its V-gene family, and reads lacking a unique V-gene family were excluded. A later analysis removed 550 to 700 highly shared, low-generation-probability nucleotide sequences to deal with suspected cross-contamination and a sequencing artifact. In a later analysis, a clonal expansion index for each public chain was calculated from normalized within-repertoire ranks of inferred template counts. A later analysis computed generation probabilities with a VDJ recombination model fitted to out-of-frame rearrangements, and checked the results against IGoR. In a later analysis, hypergeometric tests were used to score TCR-TCR, TCR-HLA and TCR-CMV co-occurrence, with a repertoire-size bias correction applied to TCR pairs. In a later analysis, false discovery rates were estimated by permuting HLA or CMV assignments 20 times. In a later analysis, co-occurring TCRs were grouped using DBSCAN, with TCRdist sequence similarity added in when clustering inside HLA-allele-positive subsets. Repertoires with fewer than 30,000 or more than 120,000 public chains, plus five repertoires with anomalous nucleotide sharing, were excluded from co-occurrence clustering. The table was pulled from immuneACCESS by TCRdb, which kept in-frame rearrangements only. Such tables lose some clones; where checked, under half of the loss comes from unresolved V genes, and the rest has no known cause. V, J and clone size are those of that table, while D and trimming were read from the DNA. In this sample the table shows more than 95,000 clones, about 78% of which occur a single time. The biggest ten clones account for 1.3% of the sample.

The chain is assembled from TRBV4-1 and TRBJ1-2; the D gene is perhaps TRBD1, from 5 matching bases. This sequence originates from a man younger than 40 in good health and CMV-seronegative. The sample taken for sequencing was PBMCs. The encoded CDR3 is CASSQEEGRNYGYTF. DNA sequence: TGCGCCAGCAGCCAAGAGGAGGGGCGCAACTATGGCTACACCTTC.